This T cell receptor (beta chain) was identified in a study of Ad26.COV2.S vaccination and SARS-CoV-2 variants. Study at large: The study gave Ad26.COV2.S intramuscularly, once or twice 56 days apart.

Data came from immunoSEQ multiplex PCR; TCRdb stores just in-frame clones and leaves some out. The data hold about 350,000 clones, with approximately 86% observed a single time. Regarding treatment: over 15 received Ad26.COV2.S at low or high dose, single or two shots; about 5 received placebo; per-sample allocation not given. It was on day 63 after the first vaccine or placebo injection that samples were taken. Recruitment in Boston yielded a donor of adult age, 18-55 years. An Ad26 vector expressing Wuhan-strain SARS-CoV-2 spike constituted the vaccine. The CDR3 extends over 15 amino acids. Germline lookup yields CDR1 LGHDT and CDR2 YNNKEL (reference sequence). V lost 7 bases and J lost 3; bases outside the gene matches: 11.

The clonotype was recovered from a person aged 18-60 years who received the Ad26.COV2.S COVID-19 vaccine or a placebo. The source was peripheral blood, collected in a trial of Ad26.COV2.S vaccine versus placebo. The chain is built from TRBV3-1 (or the pseudogene TRBV3-2) and TRBJ1-2; 7 nucleotides align to TRBD1. In nucleotides, the CDR3 is TGTGCCAGCAACTCCGTTTACAGGGGTGACTATGGCTACACCTTC. It yields the protein CASNSVYRGDYGYTF.